Below are 12 T cell receptor beta chains sequenced from a single sample in a study of blood T cells in healthy people across ages. Primed by a sample-barcoded 5' primer and a J-beta primer mix, a second PCR proceeded for 7 to 11 cycles. MiXCR, run by TCRdb on the 5' RACE reads, gives a single entry per CDR3 protein. The sample has about 1.1 million distinct CDR3 sequences; 35% to 45% are singletons. The sample comprised blood. The receptors originated from a man aged 18 to 30 in good health.

This clonotype was found a few times. The gene calls are TRBV20-1 and TRBJ2-1; D is undetermined. The length of the CDR3 is 16 residues. The ends were cut back, 1 base at V and 8 bases at J, with 21 bases in the middle. The germline gives CDR1 DFQATT, CDR2 SNEGSKA (reference sequence). CDR3 loop: CSARVRGGELPDEQFF. The CDR3 nucleotides are TGCAGTGCTAGAGTGCGTGGCGGCGAGTTACCCGATGAGCAGTTCTTC.

The chain combines TRBV7-3 with TRBJ2-2; no clear D gene. Germline assignment: CDR1 SGHTA and CDR2 FQGTGA. V lost 7 bases, J lost 12 bases, and 3 bases lay in between. The CDR3 length is 8 residues. The CDR3 sequence: CASIKLFF. For the CDR3, the DNA is TGTGCCAGCATCAAGCTGTTTTTT.

This clonotype was detected ten times or more. Written as DNA, the CDR3 is TGTGCCAGCAGTTACTCGCGGCTCGGGGGCGGCACTGAAGCTTTCTTT. Translating gives CASSYSRLGGGTEAFF. The gene calls are TRBV6-5 and TRBJ1-1; weak D call: TRBD1 (6 bases). The CDR3 loop spans 16 amino acids. The V gene's germline CDR1 is MNHEY and CDR2 SVGAGI. Trimming shortened V by 0 bases and J by 4 bases, and 15 bases separated the two germline ends.

This chain joins TRBV11-2 and TRBJ2-3, with 9 bases that match TRBD2. The CDR3 is made up of 18 amino acids. Germline values: CDR1 SGHAT, CDR2 FQNNGV. The ends lost 2 bases at V and 0 bases at J; junction bases unmatched: 9. CDR3 sequence (DNA): TGTGCCAGCAGCTTAAGGTCCGGGACTAGCAGTAGCACAGATACGCAGTATTTT. This gives the protein CASSLRSGTSSSTDTQYF.

A few counts support this clonotype. The chain employs TRBV10-3 and TRBJ2-7; D gene ambiguous. V was trimmed by 1 base and J by 4 bases, leaving 8 bases between them. The CDR3 runs 13 residues. CDR1 ENHRY and CDR2 SYGVKD come from the germline V gene. DNA for the CDR3: TGTGCCATCAGTGAGTTCGAGGAGTACGAGCAGTACTTC. Encoded protein: CAISEFEEYEQYF.

This chain connects TRBV20-1 to TRBJ1-2; D unresolved. Trimming pared 1 base from V and 3 bases from J, leaving 9 bases between. The length of the CDR3 is 13 residues. The germline CDR1 and CDR2 sequences are DFQATT and SNEGSKA (reference sequence). The CDR3 reads CSARVPAHYGYTF. The DNA of the CDR3 is TGCAGTGCTAGAGTACCAGCCCACTATGGCTACACCTTC.

V is TRBV20-1 and J is TRBJ1-1; TRBD1 matches 9 bases. V shed 1 base and J 5 bases; nucleotides not matched to a gene: 8. The CDR3 spans 15 residues. Germline CDR1 is DFQATT and CDR2 is SNEGSKA (reference sequence). CDR3 in DNA: TGCAGTGCTAGAGCAAGGGACAGGGAAGGAACTGAAGCTTTCTTT. It specifies CSARARDREGTEAFF.

This clonotype showed up just a few times. The V and J genes are TRBV29-1 and TRBJ1-2; the D is unclear. V was clipped by 2 bases and J by 4 bases, with 8 bases between them. Germline V gives CDR1 SQVTM, CDR2 ANQGSEA. The CDR3 has 12 residues. The CDR3, as DNA: TGCAGCGTTGAATTCAGAGCCTATGGCTACACCTTC. Translation gives CSVEFRAYGYTF.

This clonotype was counted a few times. The rearrangement joins TRBV12-3 or TRBV12-4 to TRBJ1-6; D is unclear. The CDR3 contains 14 residues. The V gene lost 6 bases and the J gene lost 9 bases, with 15 bases spanning the gap. CDR3 sequence reads: CASRSGISTSPLHF. Written as DNA, the CDR3 is TGTGCCAGCAGGTCTGGGATATCAACTTCACCCCTCCACTTT.

The rearrangement links TRBV3-1 to TRBJ1-1; no clear D gene. Germline values: CDR1 LGHDT, CDR2 YNNKEL (reference sequence). The ends were cut back, 0 bases at V and 2 bases at J, with 10 bases in the middle. The CDR3 totals 15 residues. CDR3 nucleotide sequence: TGTGCCAGCAGCCAAGATTTGGGGAGAAACACTGAAGCTTTCTTT. This codes for CASSQDLGRNTEAFF.

The V gene is TRBV4-3, the J gene TRBJ2-3; possibly TRBD1 for D (5 bases). V lost 0 bases, J lost 4 bases, and 17 bases lay in between. The CDR3 is 17 amino acids. CDR1 and CDR2 from the germline V gene are LGHNA and YSLEER. The CDR3 sequence is CASSQEWGGGLADTQYF. DNA for the CDR3: TGCGCCAGCAGCCAAGAATGGGGCGGTGGCCTTGCAGATACGCAGTATTTT.

This clonotype was seen ten or more times. The CDR3 loop is CASSQDAGGDRIINEQFF. As DNA, the CDR3 is TGCGCCAGCAGCCAAGATGCGGGGGGAGACCGTATTATCAATGAGCAGTTCTTC. The V and J genes are TRBV4-1 and TRBJ2-1, with 8 nucleotides matching TRBD2. Germline V gene lookup returns CDR1 MGHRA and CDR2 YSYEKL. This CDR3 contains 18 residues. Germline trimming cut 0 bases from V and 6 bases from J; bases unmatched to any gene: 13.